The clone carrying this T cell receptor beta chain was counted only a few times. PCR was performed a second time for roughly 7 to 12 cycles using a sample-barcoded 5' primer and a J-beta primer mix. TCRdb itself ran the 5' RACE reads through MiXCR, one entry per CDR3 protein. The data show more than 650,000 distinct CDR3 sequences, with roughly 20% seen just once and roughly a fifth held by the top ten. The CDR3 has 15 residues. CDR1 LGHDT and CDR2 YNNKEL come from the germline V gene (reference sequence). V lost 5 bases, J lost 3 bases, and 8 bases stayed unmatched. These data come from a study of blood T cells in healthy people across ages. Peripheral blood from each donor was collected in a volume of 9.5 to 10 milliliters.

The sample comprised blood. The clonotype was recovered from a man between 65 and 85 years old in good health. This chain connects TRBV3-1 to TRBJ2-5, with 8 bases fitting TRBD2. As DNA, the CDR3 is TGTGCCAGCAGCTCTCTAGCGGGCCAGGAAGAGACCCAGTACTTC. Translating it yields CASSSLAGQEETQYF.